This T cell receptor (beta chain) was profiled in a study of blood T cell repertoires in COVID-19. For the study at large: Acute and convalescent COVID-19 samples came from the United States, Italy and Spain. T cells, B-cell-depleted T cells, or PBMCs supplied cDNA or gDNA.

Original data processing: Amplification from reference gene primers served as the basis for estimated nucleated cell counts. Clones were sequenced by immunoSEQ multiplex PCR, and TCRdb holds only the in-frame ones, with some missing. Clone size and V and J calls were adopted from that table, with D and trimming inferred from the DNA. This table holds about 74,000 clones, over 75% found once. Germline values: CDR1 SGDLS, CDR2 YYNGEE. This CDR3 contains 15 residues. V dropped 0 bases and J dropped 7 bases, with 13 bases sitting between them. This clonotype was obtained from a man aged 45-65 years with acute or convalescent COVID-19. The sample consisted of peripheral blood. V usage is TRBV9 and J usage is TRBJ2-2, with D unclear. CDR3 DNA sequence: TGTGCCAGCAGCGTAGCTACGTCGGGTAACGGGGAGCTGTTTTTT. It codes for CASSVATSGNGELFF.